This TCR beta chain was captured in a study of Ad26.COV2.S vaccination and SARS-CoV-2 variants. Study as a whole: Administration of Ad26.COV2.S was intramuscular, either once or twice 56 days apart.

Treatment: 15 to 20 received Ad26.COV2.S at low or high dose, single or two shots; about 5 received placebo; per-sample allocation not given. Day 63 following the first vaccine or placebo injection was when the samples were taken. Cohort 1b enrolled adults aged 18-55 years in Boston. Produced via immunoSEQ multiplex PCR; TCRdb's table is partial and in-frame only. Among 350,000 to 400,000 clones listed, more than 85% were seen once. This clone showed up just once. CDR3 length equals 19 residues. Sequenced material: peripheral blood, taken in a trial of Ad26.COV2.S vaccine versus placebo. This chain links TRBV7-5 with TRBJ2-3. TRBV7-5 is termed a pseudogene. The TCR comes from a person between 18 and 65 years old who received the Ad26.COV2.S COVID-19 vaccine or a placebo. Written as DNA, the CDR3 is TGTGTCAGAAGCTGGAGGCCCAGGGCCCTCATACTTTTCACAGATACGCAGTATTTT. This codes for CVRSWRPRALILFTDTQYF.